The sample holds many counts of the clone carrying this T cell receptor beta chain. The sample originates from a study of T cells in Graves' hyperthyroidism and ophthalmopathy. Looked up from germline, CDR1 is SNHLY and CDR2 is FYNNEI. Trimming left V 3 bases short and J 1 base short, with 12 bases between. The CDR3 is 15 residues long. Template material for amplifying TCR beta CDR3 regions consisted of RNA transcripts. The HTBI set primed first-round TCR CDR3 RT-PCR. TCRdb fed the multiplex PCR reads into MiXCR, producing one record per CDR3 protein. The repertoire holds around 520,000 distinct CDR3 sequences, with about 15% as singletons.

The sequencing input was blood. V and J are TRBV2 and TRBJ1-1; possibly TRBD1 for D (5 bases). This TCR came from a woman aged 18-29 years with Graves' hyperthyroidism. The CDR3 DNA reads as TGTGCCAGCAGTGAGCCAGAAACAGGGAACACTGAAGCTTTCTTT. Amino acids: CASSEPETGNTEAFF.